Below, one TCR beta chain is given with its context. Germline is not matched at one junction end, which may reflect a read error. The same CDR3 is also encoded by other DNA sequences in this sample. It was with 60 Vbeta and 13 Jbeta primers that the PCR ran. The protocol was immunoSEQ multiplex PCR, while the TCRdb copy is restricted to in-frame clones and leaves out a portion. Of 150,000 or so clones listed, 80% to 90% are singletons. The data stem from a study of cytomegalovirus exposure and HLA in healthy donors. Germline CDR1 reads SGHTA; CDR2 reads FQGTGA. CDR3 length: 15 amino acids. The sample taken for sequencing was PBMCs. This TCR derives from a man between 18 and 35 years old in good health and CMV-seropositive. This chain joins TRBV7-3 and TRBJ1-1; D ambiguous. The CDR3 region is CASSLIGLPNTEAFF. CDR3 nucleotides: TGTGCCAGCAGCCTTATCGGACTGCCGAACACTGAAGCTTTTTTT.